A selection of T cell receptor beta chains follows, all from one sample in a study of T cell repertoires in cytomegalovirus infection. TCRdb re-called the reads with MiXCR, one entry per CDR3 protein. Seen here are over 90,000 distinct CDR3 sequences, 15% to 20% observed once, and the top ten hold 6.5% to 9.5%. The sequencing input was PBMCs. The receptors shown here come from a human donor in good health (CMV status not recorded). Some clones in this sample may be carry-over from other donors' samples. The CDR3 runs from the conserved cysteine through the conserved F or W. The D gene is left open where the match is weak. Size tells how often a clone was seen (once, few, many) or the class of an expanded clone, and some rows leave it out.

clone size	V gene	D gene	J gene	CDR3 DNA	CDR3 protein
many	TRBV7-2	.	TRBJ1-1	TGTGCCAGCAGCTTCCAGGCCGACGGGGCTGAAGCTTTCTTT	CASSFQADGAEAFF
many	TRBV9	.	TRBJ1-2	TGTGCCAGCAGCGTGGGCGGGACAACTTATGGCTACACCTTC	CASSVGGTTYGYTF
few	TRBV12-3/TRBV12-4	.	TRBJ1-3	TGTGCCACCCGTTCCGGGAGAACTGGAAACACCATATATTTT	CATRSGRTGNTIYF
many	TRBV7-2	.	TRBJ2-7	TGTGCCAGCACCTTGGGACTGAGCCTCTACGAGCAGTACTTC	CASTLGLSLYEQYF
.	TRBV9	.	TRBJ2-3	TGTGCCAGCAGCGTAGCTGGGGCCAGGAGCACAGATACGCAGTATTTT	CASSVAGARSTDTQYF
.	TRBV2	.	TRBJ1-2	TGTGCCAGCAGACCTGGCTACACCTTC	CASRPGYTF
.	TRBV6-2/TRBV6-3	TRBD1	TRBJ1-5	TGTGCCAGCAGGCGGACAGGAAATCAGCCCCAGCATTTT	CASRRTGNQPQHF
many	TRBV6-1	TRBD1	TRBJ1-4	TGTGCCAGCAGTGAACGGGACAGGGGAGTCGAAAAACTGTTTTTT	CASSERDRGVEKLFF
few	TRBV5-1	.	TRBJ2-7	TGCGCCAGCAGCCCGTGGGACGGAACCTACGAGCAGTACTTC	CASSPWDGTYEQYF
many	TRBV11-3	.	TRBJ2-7	TGTGCCAGCAGCTTAAACGGCTACGAGCAGTACTTC	CASSLNGYEQYF
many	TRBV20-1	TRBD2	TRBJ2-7	TGCAGTGCTAGACCTATAGCGGGGGGCAACTACGAGCAGTACTTC	CSARPIAGGNYEQYF
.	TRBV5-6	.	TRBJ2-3	TGTGCCAGCAGCTTAAAGGGACTGGATACGCAGTATTTT	CASSLKGLDTQYF
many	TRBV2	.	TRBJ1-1	TGTGCCACCAAACAGGGAGGGAACACTGAAGCTTTCTTT	CATKQGGNTEAFF
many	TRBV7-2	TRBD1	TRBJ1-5	TGTGCCAGCAGACGGACAGGGCGGGGGCCCCAGCATTTT	CASRRTGRGPQHF
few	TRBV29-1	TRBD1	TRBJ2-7	TGCAGCGTATCGGGACAGGGGGCCAACGAGCAGTACTTC	CSVSGQGANEQYF
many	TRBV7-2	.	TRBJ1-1	TGTGCCAGCAGCACAGGGCGGGGTAACACTGAAGCTTTCTTT	CASSTGRGNTEAFF
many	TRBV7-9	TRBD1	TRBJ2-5	TGTGCCAGCAGCCCACAGGGGTCCCAAGAGACCCAGTACTTC	CASSPQGSQETQYF
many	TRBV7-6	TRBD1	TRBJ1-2	TGTGCCAGCAGCGGTCGACAGGGAAGAAGATATGGCTACACCTTC	CASSGRQGRRYGYTF
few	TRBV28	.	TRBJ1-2	TGTGCCAGCAGTTTAAGGTATAGCGATGGCTACACCTTC	CASSLRYSDGYTF
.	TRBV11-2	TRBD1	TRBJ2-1	TGTGCCAGCAGCTGGGACAGGGCCTACAATGAGCAGTTCTTC	CASSWDRAYNEQFF
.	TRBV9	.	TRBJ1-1	TGTGCCAGCAGCGTAGACATAAACACTGAAGCTTTCTTT	CASSVDINTEAFF
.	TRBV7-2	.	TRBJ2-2	TGTGCCAGCAGCCAGGGGAGGGCCCCGGCCGGGGAGCTGTTTTTT	CASSQGRAPAGELFF